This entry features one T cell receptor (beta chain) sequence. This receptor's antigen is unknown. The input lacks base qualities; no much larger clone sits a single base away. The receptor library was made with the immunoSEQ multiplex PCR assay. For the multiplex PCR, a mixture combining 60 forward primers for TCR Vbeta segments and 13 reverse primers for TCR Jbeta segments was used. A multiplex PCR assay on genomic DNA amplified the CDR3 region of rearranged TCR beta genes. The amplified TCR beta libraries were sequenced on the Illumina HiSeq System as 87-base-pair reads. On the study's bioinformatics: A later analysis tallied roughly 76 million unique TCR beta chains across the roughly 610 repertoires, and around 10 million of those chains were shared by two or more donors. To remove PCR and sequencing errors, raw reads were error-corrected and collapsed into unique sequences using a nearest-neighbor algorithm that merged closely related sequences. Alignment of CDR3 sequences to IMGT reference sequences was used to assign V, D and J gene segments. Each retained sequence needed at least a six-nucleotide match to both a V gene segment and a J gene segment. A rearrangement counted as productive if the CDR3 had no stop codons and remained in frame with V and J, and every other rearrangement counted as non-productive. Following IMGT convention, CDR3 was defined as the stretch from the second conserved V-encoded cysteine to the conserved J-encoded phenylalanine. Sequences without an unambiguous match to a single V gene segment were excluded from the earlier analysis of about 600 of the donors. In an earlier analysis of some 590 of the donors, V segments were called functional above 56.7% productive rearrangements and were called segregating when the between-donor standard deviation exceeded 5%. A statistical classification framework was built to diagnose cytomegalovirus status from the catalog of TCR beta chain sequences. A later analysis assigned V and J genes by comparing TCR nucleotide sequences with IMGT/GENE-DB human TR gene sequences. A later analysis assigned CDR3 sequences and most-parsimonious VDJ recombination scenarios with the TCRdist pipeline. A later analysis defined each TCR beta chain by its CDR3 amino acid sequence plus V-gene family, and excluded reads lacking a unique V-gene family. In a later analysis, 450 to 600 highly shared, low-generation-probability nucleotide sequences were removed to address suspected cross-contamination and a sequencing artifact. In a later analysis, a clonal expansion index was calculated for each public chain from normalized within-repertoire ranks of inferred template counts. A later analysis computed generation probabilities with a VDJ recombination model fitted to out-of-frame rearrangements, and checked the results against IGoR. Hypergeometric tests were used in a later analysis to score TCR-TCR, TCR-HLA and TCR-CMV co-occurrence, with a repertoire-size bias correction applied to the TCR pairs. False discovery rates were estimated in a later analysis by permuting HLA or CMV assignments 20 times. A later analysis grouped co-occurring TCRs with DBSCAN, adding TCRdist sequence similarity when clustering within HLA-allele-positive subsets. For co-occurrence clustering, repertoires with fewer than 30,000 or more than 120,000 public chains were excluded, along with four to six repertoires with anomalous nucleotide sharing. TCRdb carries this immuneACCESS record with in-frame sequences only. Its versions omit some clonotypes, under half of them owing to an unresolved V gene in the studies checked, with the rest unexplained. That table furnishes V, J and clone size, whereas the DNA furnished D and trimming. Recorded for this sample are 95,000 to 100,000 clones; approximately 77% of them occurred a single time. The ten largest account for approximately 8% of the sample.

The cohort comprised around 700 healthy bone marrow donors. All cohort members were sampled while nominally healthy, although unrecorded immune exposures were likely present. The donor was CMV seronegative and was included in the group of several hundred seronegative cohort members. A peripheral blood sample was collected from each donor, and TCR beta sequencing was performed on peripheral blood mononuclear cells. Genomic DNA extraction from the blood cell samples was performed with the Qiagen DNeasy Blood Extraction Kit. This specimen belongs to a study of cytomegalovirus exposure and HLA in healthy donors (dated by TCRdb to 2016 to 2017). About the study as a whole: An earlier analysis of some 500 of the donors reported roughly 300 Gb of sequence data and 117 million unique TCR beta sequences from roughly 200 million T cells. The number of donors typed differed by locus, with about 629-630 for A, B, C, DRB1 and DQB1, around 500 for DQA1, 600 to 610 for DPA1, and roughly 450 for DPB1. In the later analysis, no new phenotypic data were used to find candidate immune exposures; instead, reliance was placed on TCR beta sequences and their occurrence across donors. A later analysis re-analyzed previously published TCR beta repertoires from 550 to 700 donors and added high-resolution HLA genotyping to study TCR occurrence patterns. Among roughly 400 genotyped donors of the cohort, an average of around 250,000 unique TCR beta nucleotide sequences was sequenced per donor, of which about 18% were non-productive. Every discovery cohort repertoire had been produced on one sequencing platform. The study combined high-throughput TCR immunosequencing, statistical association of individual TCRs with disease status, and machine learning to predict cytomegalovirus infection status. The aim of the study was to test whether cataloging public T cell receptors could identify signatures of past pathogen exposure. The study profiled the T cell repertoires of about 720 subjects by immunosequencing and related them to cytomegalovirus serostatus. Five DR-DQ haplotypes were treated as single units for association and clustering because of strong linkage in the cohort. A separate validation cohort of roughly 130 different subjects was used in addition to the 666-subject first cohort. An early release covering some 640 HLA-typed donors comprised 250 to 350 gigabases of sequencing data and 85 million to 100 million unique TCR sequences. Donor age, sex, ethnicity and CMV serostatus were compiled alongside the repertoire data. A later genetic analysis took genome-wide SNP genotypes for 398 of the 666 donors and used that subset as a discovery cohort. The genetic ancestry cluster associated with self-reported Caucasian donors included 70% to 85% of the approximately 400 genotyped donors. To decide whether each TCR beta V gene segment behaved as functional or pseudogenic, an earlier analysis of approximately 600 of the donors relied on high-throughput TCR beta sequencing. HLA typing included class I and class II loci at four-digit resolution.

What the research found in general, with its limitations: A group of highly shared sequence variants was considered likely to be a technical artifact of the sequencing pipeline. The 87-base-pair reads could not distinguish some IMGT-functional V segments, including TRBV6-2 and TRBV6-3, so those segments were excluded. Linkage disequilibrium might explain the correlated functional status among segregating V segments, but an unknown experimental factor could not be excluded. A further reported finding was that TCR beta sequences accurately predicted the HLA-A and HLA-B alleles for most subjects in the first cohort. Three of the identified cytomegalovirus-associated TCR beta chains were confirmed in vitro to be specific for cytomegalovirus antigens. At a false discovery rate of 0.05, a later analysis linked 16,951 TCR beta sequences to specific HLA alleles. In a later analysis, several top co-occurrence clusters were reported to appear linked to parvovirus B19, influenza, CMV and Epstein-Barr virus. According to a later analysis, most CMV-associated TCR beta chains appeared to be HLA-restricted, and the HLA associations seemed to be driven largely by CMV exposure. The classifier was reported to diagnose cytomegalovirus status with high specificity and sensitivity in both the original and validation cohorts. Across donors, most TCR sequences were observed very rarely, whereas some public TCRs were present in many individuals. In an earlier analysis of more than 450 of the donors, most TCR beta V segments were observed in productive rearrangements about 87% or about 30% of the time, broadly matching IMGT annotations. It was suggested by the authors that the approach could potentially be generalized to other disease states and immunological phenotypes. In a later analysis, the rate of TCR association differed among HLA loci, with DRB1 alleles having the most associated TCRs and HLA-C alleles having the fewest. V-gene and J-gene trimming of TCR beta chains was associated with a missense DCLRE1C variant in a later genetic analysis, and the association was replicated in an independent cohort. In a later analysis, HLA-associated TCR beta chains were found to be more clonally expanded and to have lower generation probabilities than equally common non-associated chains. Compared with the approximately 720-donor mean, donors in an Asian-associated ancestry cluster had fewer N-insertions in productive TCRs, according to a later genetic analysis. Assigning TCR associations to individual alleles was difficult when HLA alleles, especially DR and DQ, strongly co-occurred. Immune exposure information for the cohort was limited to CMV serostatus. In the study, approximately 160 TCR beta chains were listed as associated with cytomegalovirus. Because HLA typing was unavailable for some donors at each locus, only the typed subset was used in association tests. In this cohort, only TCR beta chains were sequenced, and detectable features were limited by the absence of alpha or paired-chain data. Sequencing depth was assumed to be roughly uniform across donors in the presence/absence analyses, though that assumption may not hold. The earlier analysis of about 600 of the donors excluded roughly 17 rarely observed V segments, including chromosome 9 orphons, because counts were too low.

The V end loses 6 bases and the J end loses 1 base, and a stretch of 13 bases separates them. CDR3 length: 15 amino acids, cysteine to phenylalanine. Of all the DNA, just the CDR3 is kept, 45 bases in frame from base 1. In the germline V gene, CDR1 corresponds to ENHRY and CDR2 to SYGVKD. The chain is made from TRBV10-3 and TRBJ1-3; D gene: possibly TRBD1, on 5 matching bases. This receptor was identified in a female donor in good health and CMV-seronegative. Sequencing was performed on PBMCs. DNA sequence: TGTGCCATCAGCAGGGAGGAAGGTTCTGGAAACACCATATATTTT. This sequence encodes CAISREEGSGNTIYF.